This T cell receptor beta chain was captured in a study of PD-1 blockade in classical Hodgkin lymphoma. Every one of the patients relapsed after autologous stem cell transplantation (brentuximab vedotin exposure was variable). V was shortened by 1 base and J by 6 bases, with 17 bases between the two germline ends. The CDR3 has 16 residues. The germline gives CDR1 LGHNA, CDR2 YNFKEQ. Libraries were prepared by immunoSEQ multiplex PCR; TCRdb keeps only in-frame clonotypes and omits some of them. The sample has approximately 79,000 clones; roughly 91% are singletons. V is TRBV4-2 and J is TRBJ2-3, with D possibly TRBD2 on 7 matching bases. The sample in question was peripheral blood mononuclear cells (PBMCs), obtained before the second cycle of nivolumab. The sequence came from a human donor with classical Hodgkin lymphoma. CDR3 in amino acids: CASSQVARETGDTQYF. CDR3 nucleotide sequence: TGTGCCAGCAGCCAAGTAGCGCGGGAGACAGGTGATACGCAGTATTTT.